This T cell receptor (beta chain) was recorded in a study of cytomegalovirus exposure and HLA in healthy donors. Broader study findings: Per a later analysis, 18,000 or so TCR beta sequences showed association with HLA alleles at 0.05 false discovery rate. Versus the approximately 670-donor mean, an Asian-associated ancestry cluster reportedly showed fewer N-insertions in a later analysis.

Primers for the PCR totalled 60 Vbeta and 13 Jbeta. Assay: immunoSEQ multiplex PCR; the TCRdb copy retains only in-frame clones and omits some. The sample has approximately 91,000 clones, approximately 69% seen once; the top ten hold 0.95% to 1.5%. The germline gives CDR1 SEHNR, CDR2 FQNEAQ (reference sequence). V was pared by 6 bases and J by 2 bases, with 18 bases between. The CDR3 runs to 16 residues. This clone was observed once. Its antigen is currently unknown. The rearrangement uses TRBV7-9 and TRBJ2-3, with a weak D call TRBD1 (5 bases). This receptor was taken from a female donor in good health and CMV-seronegative. Input material: PBMCs. Here the CDR3 reads CASRPQGNAPTDTQYF. The CDR3 DNA reads as TGTGCCAGCAGACCTCAGGGAAACGCCCCCACAGATACGCAGTATTTT.